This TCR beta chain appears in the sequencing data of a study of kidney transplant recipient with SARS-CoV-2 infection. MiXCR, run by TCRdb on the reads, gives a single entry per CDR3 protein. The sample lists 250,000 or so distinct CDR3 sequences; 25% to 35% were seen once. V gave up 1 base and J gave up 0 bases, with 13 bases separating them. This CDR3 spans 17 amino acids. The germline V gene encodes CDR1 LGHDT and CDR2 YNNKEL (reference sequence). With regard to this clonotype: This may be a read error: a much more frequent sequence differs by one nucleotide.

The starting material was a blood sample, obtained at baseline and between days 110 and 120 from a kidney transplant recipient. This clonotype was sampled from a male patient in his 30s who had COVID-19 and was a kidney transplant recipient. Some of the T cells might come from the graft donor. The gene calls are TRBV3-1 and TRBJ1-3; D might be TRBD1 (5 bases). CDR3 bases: TGTGCCAGCAGCCAAGCCGGAAGGGGCCTCTCTGGAAACACCATATATTTT. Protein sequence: CASSQAGRGLSGNTIYF.